The source of this T cell receptor beta chain is a study of shared clonotypes between healthy human individuals. About this clone: A much larger clonotype is one base distant, so this may be a read error.

Clones were read by immunoSEQ multiplex PCR, and TCRdb kept only the in-frame ones, dropping some. Of around 940,000 clones listed, over 75% are singletons. The germline V gene has CDR1 SNHLY and CDR2 FYNNEI. The CDR3 consists of 12 residues. V was pared by 7 bases and J by 4 bases, with 10 bases between. The source is a man between 18 and 35 years old in good health. The chain joins TRBV2 to TRBJ1-1, with D tentatively TRBD1 (5 bases). Sequenced input: memory CD4+ T cells sorted from blood. The subset: CD45RA-negative fraction. As DNA, the CDR3 is TGTGCCAGCATCGGGGGTGGCACTGAAGCTTTCTTT. Amino acid sequence: CASIGGGTEAFF.